The clone carrying this T cell receptor beta chain has at least ten counts. Its antigen remains unidentified. This sample was included in a study of T-cell reconstitution after alpha-beta-depleted transplantation in children. Findings of the study overall: Surviving recipient T cells and thymic progenitors underlay high day-60 TCRbeta diversity in some patients. Several hundred expanded graft clones reportedly were the source of alpha-beta T cells about two months after transplant.

The V gene's germline CDR1 is SGHRS and CDR2 YFSETQ. The CDR3 totals 14 residues. V shed 0 bases and J shed 1 base, with 7 bases lying between them. A library of TCRbeta sequences, prepared with unique molecular identifiers, was generated. TCRdb ran MiXCR on the PCR reads and lists one entry per CDR3 protein. The sample consists of almost 250,000 distinct CDR3 sequences, 25% of them appearing once. Specimen: PBMCs, collected before TCRalphabeta/CD19-depleted stem cell transplant. The sequence derives from a girl aged 2 to 10 with Fanconi anemia, due to receive a stem cell transplant. This rearrangement joins TRBV5-1 to TRBJ1-1; no reliable D call. CDR3 protein: CASSLAGWNTEAFF. The CDR3 region has the DNA TGCGCCAGCAGCTTGGCCGGGTGGAACACTGAAGCTTTCTTT.